This is a list of T cell receptor beta chains from one sample in a study of spatial heterogeneity in lung cancer. A single record per CDR3 protein comes from TCRdb applying MiXCR to the 5' RACE reads. The data contain 5,000 or so distinct CDR3 sequences, under 25% of them singletons. This specimen was lung tumor tissue, taken at surgery. The receptors here all came from a male donor with early-stage non-small cell lung cancer. CDR3s include the opening cysteine and the closing phenylalanine or tryptophan. The D gene is left open where the match is weak. For some rows the clone size is stated as once, few or many, or as a class when expanded; others skip it.

size: .; D: TRBD2; V: TRBV19; J: TRBJ2-7; DNA: TGTGCCAGTAGTAACCCCTTATCCACTAGCGGGAACTCCTACGAGCAGTACTTC; CDR3: CASSNPLSTSGNSYEQYF
size: medium-sized; D: .; V: TRBV10-2; J: TRBJ2-2; DNA: TGCGCCAGCGCCCCCCAGGTTACCGGGGAGCTGTTTTTT; CDR3: CASAPQVTGELFF
size: .; D: .; V: TRBV2; J: TRBJ2-7; DNA: TGTGCCAGCAGGATACAGGGCTCGGGCGAGCAGTACTTC; CDR3: CASRIQGSGEQYF
size: large; D: .; V: TRBV12-3/TRBV12-4; J: TRBJ1-2; DNA: TGTGCCAGCAGTTTTCCCGAAGGGGCAGGGGATGGCTACACCTTC; CDR3: CASSFPEGAGDGYTF
size: many; D: .; V: TRBV5-1; J: TRBJ2-2; DNA: TGCGCCAGCAGCTTCCGGGACGGGAACACCGGGGAGCTGTTTTTT; CDR3: CASSFRDGNTGELFF
size: .; D: TRBD2; V: TRBV29-1; J: TRBJ2-3; DNA: TGCAGCGTTGTCCCTAGCGGGCCTGGCACAGATACGCAGTATTTT; CDR3: CSVVPSGPGTDTQYF
size: few; D: .; V: TRBV7-9; J: TRBJ2-5; DNA: TGTGCCAGCAGCCCAACAGGGGAGGAAGAGACCCAGTACTTC; CDR3: CASSPTGEEETQYF
size: .; D: .; V: TRBV16; J: TRBJ1-5; DNA: TGTGCCAGCAGCCAACGCAGGGACAATCAGTCCCAGCATTTT; CDR3: CASSQRRDNQSQHF
size: few; D: .; V: TRBV6-2/TRBV6-3; J: TRBJ1-1; DNA: TGTGCCAGCAGGGAAGAATACACTGAAGCTTTCTTT; CDR3: CASREEYTEAFF
size: many; D: TRBD1; V: TRBV4-2; J: TRBJ1-1; DNA: TGTGCCAGCAGCCAAGGGGGGGGACAGGGCCTCTTGAACACTGAAGCTTTCTTT; CDR3: CASSQGGGQGLLNTEAFF
size: medium-sized; D: TRBD2; V: TRBV15; J: TRBJ2-7; DNA: TGTGCCACCAGCAGAGATCGGGTTAGCGGGAGAGCTGGAGAGCAGTACTTC; CDR3: CATSRDRVSGRAGEQYF
size: large; D: .; V: TRBV30; J: TRBJ1-1; DNA: TGTGCCTGGACCCCGGACCCCCGGTACACTGAAGCTTTCTTT; CDR3: CAWTPDPRYTEAFF
size: .; D: TRBD1; V: TRBV30; J: TRBJ2-5; DNA: TGTGCCTGGAGTGTGAGGGGGCGCAGGGATCAAGAGACCCAGTACTTC; CDR3: CAWSVRGRRDQETQYF